A single sample gave rise to the 29 T cell receptor beta chains below, sequenced in a study of OX40 agonist ivuxolimab in advanced cancers. The data were produced by immunoSEQ multiplex PCR, yet TCRdb's version contains in-frame clones alone and is incomplete. There are some 150,000 clones in the sample; about 93% occur only once, and approximately 1% lies in the top ten. This specimen was CD4+ or CD8+ T cells sorted from blood, taken in a trial of the OX40 agonist ivuxolimab. The origin of the receptors is an adult with an advanced solid tumor such as melanoma, head and neck, liver or kidney cancer.

The chain uses TRBV12-5 and TRBJ1-4; D not resolved. The germline V and J ends were trimmed by 1 base and 4 bases, with 7 bases remaining between them. The CDR3 contains 14 residues. Germline lookup yields CDR1 LGHNT and CDR2 FRNRAP. The CDR3: CASGLGGLNEKLFF. The CDR3 coding sequence is TGTGCTAGTGGTTTGGGTGGGCTTAATGAAAAACTGTTTTTT.

Only one count was recorded for this clone. The chain combines TRBV4-2 with TRBJ1-2; TRBD1 aligns across 7 bases. Germline assignment: CDR1 LGHNA and CDR2 YNFKEQ. The CDR3 spans 17 residues. The ends lost 1 base at V and 5 bases at J; junction bases unmatched: 13. In nucleotides, the CDR3 is TGTGCCAGCAGCCAAGCTGCCCGGGACAGCTCCTTTTATGGCTACACCTTC. This codes for CASSQAARDSSFYGYTF.

This clone was observed once. The chain joins TRBV28 to TRBJ2-3; TRBD2 is a possible D gene (5 bases). V dropped 8 bases and J dropped 6 bases, with 21 bases sitting between them. Germline CDR1 is MDHEN and CDR2 is SYDVKM. CDR3 length: 15 amino acids. The CDR3 DNA reads TGTGCCAGCGTACCCGCGTGGGCAGCGGTGGATACGCAGTATTTT. Its protein product is CASVPAWAAVDTQYF.

The V gene is TRBV29-1, the J gene TRBJ1-2, with D possibly being TRBD1 (5 bases). Germline CDR1 reads SQVTM; CDR2 reads ANQGSEA. Trimming shortened V by 2 bases and J by 3 bases, and 16 bases separated the two germline ends. The length of the CDR3 is 15 residues. The CDR3 region is CSVESQGAPDYGYTF. In DNA form, the CDR3 reads TGCAGCGTTGAAAGCCAAGGGGCCCCTGACTATGGCTACACCTTC. Full variable domain (remainder filled in from reference TRBV29-1 and TRBJ1-2): SAVISQKPSRDICQRGTSLTIQCQVDSQVTMMFWYRQQPGQSLTLIATANQGSEATYESGFVIDKFPISRPNLTFSTLTVSNMSPEDSSIYLCSVESQGAPDYGYTFGSGTRLTVV.

V gene TRBV4-3 combines with J gene TRBJ2-1; 13 positions match TRBD2. The CDR3 runs 19 residues. The V and J ends lost 4 bases and 6 bases, in that order; junction bases with no gene match: 15. The germline CDR1 and CDR2 sequences are LGHNA and YSLEER. The DNA of the CDR3 is TGCGCCAGCAGCCTATCGACGGTTGGACTAGCGGGGGCTCCCAATGAGCAGTTCTTC. It specifies CASSLSTVGLAGAPNEQFF.

Details on this clone: This CDR3 is also generated by other DNA sequences in the sample. The V call is TRBV6-1, the J call TRBJ1-3; D remains ambiguous. Trimming stripped 7 bases from V and 4 bases from J, with 17 bases between. Germline CDR1 is MNHNS and CDR2 is SASEGT. This CDR3 is built from 15 residues. The CDR3 DNA follows: TGTGCCAGCAAGCTAGCCGGAACCCAAGGAAACACCATATATTTT. Its protein product is CASKLAGTQGNTIYF.

This chain links TRBV5-5 with TRBJ1-3; possible D gene TRBD1, 6 bases. Looked up from germline, CDR1 is SGHKS and CDR2 is YYEKEE (reference sequence). CDR3 length: 15 amino acids. V dropped 4 bases and J dropped 4 bases, with 15 bases sitting between them. Here the CDR3 reads CASSQGGLGGNTIYF. The CDR3 DNA follows: TGTGCCAGCAGCCAAGGGGGTCTAGGAGGAAACACCATATATTTT.

The rearrangement links TRBV7-6 to TRBJ1-1; 11 positions agree with TRBD1. CDR3 size: 14 residues. Germline CDR1 SGHVS, CDR2 FNYEAQ. V lost 6 bases to trimming and J lost 4 bases; unmatched junction nucleotides: 4. The CDR3 region is CASSWGQGVTEAFF. CDR3 sequence (DNA): TGTGCCAGCAGTTGGGGACAGGGGGTCACTGAAGCTTTCTTT.

The gene calls are TRBV10-1 and TRBJ1-1; TRBD1 is a possible D gene (5 bases). Looked up from germline, CDR1 is WNHNN and CDR2 is SYGVQD (reference sequence). The V end was cut by 6 bases, the J end by 1 base, with 9 bases between. The length of the CDR3 is 13 residues. The CDR3 here is CASSPQGNTEAFF. The CDR3 DNA is TGCGCCAGCAGCCCCCAGGGGAACACTGAAGCTTTCTTT.

Here the CDR3 DNA reads TGTGCCAGCAGTTTACTTCCGGGACAGGGGCGTTCCCTCCACTTT. Translated, it gives CASSLLPGQGRSLHF. The chain combines TRBV28 with TRBJ1-6, with 10 positions matching TRBD1. The V gene end was trimmed by 2 bases and the J gene end by 14 bases; junction bases not matched to a gene: 9. In germline, CDR1 is MDHEN, CDR2 SYDVKM. CDR3 length equals 15 residues.

V is TRBV28 and J is TRBJ1-3; unclear D gene. V was trimmed by 3 bases and J by 1 base, leaving 10 bases between them. CDR1 MDHEN and CDR2 SYDVKM come from the germline V gene. The CDR3 loop spans 15 amino acids. The CDR3 loop is CASSFNGLSGNTIYF. The CDR3 nucleotides read TGTGCCAGCAGTTTCAACGGGCTGTCTGGAAACACCATATATTTT.

The CDR3 DNA is TGCGCCAGCCGAAGGGAGGGGGCGAGGGAAAAACTGTTTTTT. This encodes CASRREGAREKLFF. This rearrangement joins TRBV5-1 to TRBJ1-4; 7 bases fit TRBD1. J gave up 8 bases and V 7 bases, and 11 bases lay outside the gene matches. The CDR3 runs to 14 residues. Germline V gene lookup returns CDR1 SGHRS and CDR2 YFSETQ.

The chain links TRBV18 to TRBJ2-1; 9 bases are shared with TRBD2. Germline assignment: CDR1 KGHSH and CDR2 LQKENI. Trimming cost V 2 bases and J 9 bases; bases outside gene matches: 14. The CDR3 spans 17 residues. CDR3 sequence reads: CASSPETGLAGSSEQFF. DNA for the CDR3: TGTGCCAGCTCACCAGAGACAGGGCTAGCGGGATCCTCTGAGCAGTTCTTC.

The chain joins TRBV6-9 to TRBJ2-7; 7 bases fit TRBD1. This CDR3 spans 14 amino acids. The germline CDR1 and CDR2 sequences are MNHGY and SVAAGI. V shed 6 bases, J shed 3 bases, and the junction held 8 bases outside the gene matches. The CDR3 sequence is CASSSTGLDYEQYF. The CDR3 DNA follows: TGTGCCAGCAGCTCGACAGGGTTGGACTACGAGCAGTACTTC.

This clone has just one count. The V and J genes are TRBV7-2 and TRBJ2-2; D is uncertain. The CDR3 is made up of 13 amino acids. Germline V lookup: CDR1 SGHTA, CDR2 FQGNSA. V was cut by 2 bases and J by 6 bases, with 7 bases left in between. The DNA for the CDR3 is TGTGCCAGCAGCTTAAGACGAGCCGGGGAGCTGTTTTTT. This gives the protein CASSLRRAGELFF.

This chain joins TRBV7-9 and TRBJ2-3, with a possible D match to TRBD2 (6 bases). This CDR3 has 15 residues. The germline V gene has CDR1 SEHNR and CDR2 FQNEAQ (reference sequence). The ends were cut back, 7 bases at V and 1 base at J, with 15 bases in the middle. The CDR3 is CASTPGRGGTDTQYF. The CDR3 DNA follows: TGTGCCAGCACCCCCGGGAGAGGGGGCACAGATACGCAGTATTTT.

The chain uses TRBV19 and TRBJ2-6; TRBD1 matches at 9 bases. The V gene's germline CDR1 is LNHDA and CDR2 SQIVND (reference sequence). This CDR3 spans 18 amino acids. V shed 5 bases and J 2 bases; nucleotides not matched to a gene: 10. The DNA of the CDR3 is TGTGCCAGTAGTCTACGTCCCGGGACAGGGACTGGGGCCAACGTCCTGACTTTC. Translating it yields CASSLRPGTGTGANVLTF.

This clone has just one count. The chain couples TRBV5-1 to TRBJ2-1; 10 bases match TRBD2. V was pared by 4 bases and J by 8 bases, with 6 bases of the junction left unmatched. CDR1 and CDR2 (germline): SGHRS, YFSETQ. This CDR3 contains 14 residues. CDR3 loop: CASSLGTSVDEQFF. The CDR3 nucleotides read TGCGCCAGCAGCCTAGGGACTAGCGTCGATGAGCAGTTCTTC.

The rearrangement joins TRBV18 to TRBJ1-2; D may be TRBD1 (5 bases). The CDR3 sequence is 13 residues long. Germline V CDR1 and CDR2: KGHSH, LQKENI. V lost 3 bases and J lost 8, with 13 bases in between. CDR3 sequence (DNA): TGTGCCAGCTCACCCGATGAGGGACGGGGCTACACCTTC. This gives the protein CASSPDEGRGYTF.

The chain couples TRBV7-7 to TRBJ2-5; no clear D. The CDR3 length is 13 residues. Trimming took 2 bases from V and 2 from J, leaving 6 bases between them. CDR1 SSHAT and CDR2 FNYEAQ come from the germline V gene (reference sequence). The DNA of the CDR3 is TGTGCCAGCAGCTTAAGCCAGCAAGAGACCCAGTACTTC. This translates into CASSLSQQETQYF.

The chain is built from TRBV2 and TRBJ1-1, with 7 bases matching TRBD1. Germline CDR1 SNHLY, CDR2 FYNNEI. The CDR3 has 15 amino acids. The V and J ends lost 4 bases and 4 bases, in that order; junction bases with no gene match: 9. The CDR3, as DNA: TGTGCCAGCAGTGGGACAGGCCTTTTGGGCACTGAAGCTTTCTTT. It yields the protein CASSGTGLLGTEAFF.

This chain joins TRBV6-5 and TRBJ2-7, with D possibly TRBD2 on 6 matching bases. Per the germline V gene, CDR1 is MNHEY and CDR2 is SVGAGI. CDR3 size: 14 residues. The V end lost 8 bases, the J end lost 4 bases, and 18 bases lay between the germline ends. CDR3 residues: CASSIGGNRYEQYF. The CDR3 DNA reads TGTGCCAGCTCTATCGGGGGAAACCGTTACGAGCAGTACTTC.

The sample holds one count of this clone. The V call is TRBV11-3, the J call TRBJ1-2; D is unresolved. Germline-derived CDR1 and CDR2 are SGHNT and YENEEA. The CDR3 length is 15 residues. Trimming stripped 7 bases from V and 0 bases from J, with 15 bases between. Here the CDR3 DNA reads TGTGCCAGCACCTATTGTAGGGAATCTAACTATGGCTACACCTTC. Translation gives CASTYCRESNYGYTF.

The chain uses TRBV5-1 and TRBJ1-1; a weak D match, TRBD1 (5 bases). CDR3 length: 15 amino acids. Deletions cut 3 bases from V and 1 base from J, with 13 bases between. In germline, CDR1 is SGHRS, CDR2 YFSETQ. Here the CDR3 DNA reads TGCGCCAGCAGCTGGGGGGACGGCTCGAACACTGAAGCTTTCTTT. Encoded protein: CASSWGDGSNTEAFF.

This clone has a single count. The chain uses TRBV4-1 and TRBJ1-5, with D unclear. V shed 0 bases and J shed 6 bases, with 12 bases lying between them. The CDR3 totals 15 residues. Germline CDR1 is MGHRA and CDR2 is YSYEKL. Here the CDR3 DNA reads TGCGCCAGCAGCCAAGATAGGCGTCCGGGTCAGCCCCAGCATTTT. This translates into CASSQDRRPGQPQHF.

This sequence joins TRBV6-5 and TRBJ2-7, with D perhaps being TRBD1 or TRBD2 (5 bases each). The CDR3 has 15 amino acids. CDR1 MNHEY and CDR2 SVGAGI come from the germline V gene. V lost 5 bases and J lost 6, with 20 bases in between. This CDR3 reads CASSPQFLRGGEQYF. For the CDR3, the DNA is TGTGCCAGCAGTCCTCAATTCCTCCGGGGCGGCGAGCAGTACTTC.

J is TRBJ2-5 and V is TRBV5-4; no clear D gene. Germline values: CDR1 SGHNT, CDR2 YYREEE (reference sequence). The length of the CDR3 is 16 residues. V lost 0 bases and J 0 bases, leaving 12 bases between the germline ends. The CDR3, as DNA: TGTGCCAGCAGCTTGGCGCCATATTTGTACCAAGAGACCCAGTACTTC. It codes for CASSLAPYLYQETQYF.

The chain is built from TRBV19 and TRBJ1-5; weak D call: TRBD1 (5 bases). The ends were cut back, 8 bases at V and 1 base at J, with 6 bases in the middle. The germline V gene has CDR1 LNHDA and CDR2 SQIVND (reference sequence). The CDR3 is made up of 12 amino acids. For the CDR3, the DNA is TGTGCCAGTCAGGGAAGCAATCAGCCCCAGCATTTT. The encoded protein is CASQGSNQPQHF.

This sequence joins TRBV7-9 and TRBJ1-2; D is possibly TRBD1 (5 bases). CDR3 length equals 15 residues. Germline CDR1 SEHNR, CDR2 FQNEAQ (reference sequence). V dropped 3 bases and J dropped 4 bases, with 15 bases sitting between them. The DNA for the CDR3 is TGTGCCAGCAGCTTGGGCGGGGGAGGCACCTATGGCTACACCTTC. Translating it yields CASSLGGGGTYGYTF.